Given below is one T cell receptor beta chain in context. Methods used by the authors: Researchers report that nucleated cell counts were estimated from reference gene primer amplification. Some clones are missing from TCRdb's copy, which holds only in-frame ones; the method was immunoSEQ multiplex PCR. The D gene and trimming were derived from the DNA, and the V and J assignments and clone size from that table. The table includes roughly 120,000 clones, 65% to 85% detected once. V was pared by 6 bases and J by 7 bases, with 18 bases between. Per the germline V gene, CDR1 is SQVTM and CDR2 is ANQGSEA. This CDR3 region has 14 residues. The data originate from a study of blood T cell repertoires in COVID-19. Study details: Italy, Spain and the United States were the sources of the convalescent and acute COVID-19 samples.

The TCR was taken from a man in his sixties or seventies with acute or convalescent COVID-19. The sequenced sample consisted of peripheral blood. This sequence joins TRBV29-1 and TRBJ1-4; weak D call: TRBD1 (5 bases). CDR3 in amino acids: CSVGVRGGGEKLFF. The CDR3, as DNA: TGCAGCGTCGGAGTAAGGGGCGGGGGTGAAAAACTGTTTTTT.